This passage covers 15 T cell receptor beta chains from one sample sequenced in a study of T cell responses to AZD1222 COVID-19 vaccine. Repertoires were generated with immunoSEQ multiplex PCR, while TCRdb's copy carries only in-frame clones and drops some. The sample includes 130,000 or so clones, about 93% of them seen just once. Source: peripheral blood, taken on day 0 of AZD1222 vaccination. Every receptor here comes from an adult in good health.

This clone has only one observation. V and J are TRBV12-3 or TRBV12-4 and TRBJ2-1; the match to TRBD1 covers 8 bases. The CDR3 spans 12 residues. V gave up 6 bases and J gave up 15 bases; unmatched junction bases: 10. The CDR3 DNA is TGTGCCAGCAGACGGCCGGGACAGGAAGGGTTCTTC. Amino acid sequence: CASRRPGQEGFF.

In DNA, the CDR3 is TGTGCCAGCAGGTTCTCGACAAGGGGCTACGAGCAGTACTTC. This gives the protein CASRFSTRGYEQYF. This rearrangement joins TRBV27 to TRBJ2-7; maybe TRBD1 (5 bases). V shed 6 bases and J shed 3 bases, with 15 bases lying between them. The germline gives CDR1 MNHEY, CDR2 SMNVEV (reference sequence). This CDR3 comprises 14 residues.

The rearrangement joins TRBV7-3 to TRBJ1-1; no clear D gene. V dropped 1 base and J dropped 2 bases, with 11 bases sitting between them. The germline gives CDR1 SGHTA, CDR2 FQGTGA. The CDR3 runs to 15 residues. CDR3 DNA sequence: TGTGCCAGCAGCTTAAGTGCGGTTTCAAACACTGAAGCTTTCTTT. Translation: CASSLSAVSNTEAFF.

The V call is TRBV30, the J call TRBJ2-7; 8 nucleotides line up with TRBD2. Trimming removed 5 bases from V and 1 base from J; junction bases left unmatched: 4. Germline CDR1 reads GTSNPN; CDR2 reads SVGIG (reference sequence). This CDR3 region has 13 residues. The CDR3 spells CAWRTSGSYEQYF. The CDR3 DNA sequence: TGTGCCTGGCGAACTAGCGGTTCCTACGAGCAGTACTTC.

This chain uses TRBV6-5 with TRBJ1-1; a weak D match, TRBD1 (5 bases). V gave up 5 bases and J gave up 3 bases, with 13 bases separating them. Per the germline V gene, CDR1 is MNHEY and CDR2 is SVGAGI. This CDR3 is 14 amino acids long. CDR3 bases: TGTGCCAGCAGTCGGGACTCTAGGCACACTGAAGCTTTCTTT. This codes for CASSRDSRHTEAFF.

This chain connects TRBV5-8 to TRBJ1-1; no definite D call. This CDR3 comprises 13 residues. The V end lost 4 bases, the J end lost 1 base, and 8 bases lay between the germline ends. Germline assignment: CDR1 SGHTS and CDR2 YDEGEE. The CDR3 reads CASSASANTEAFF. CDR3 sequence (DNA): TGTGCCAGCAGCGCGAGTGCGAACACTGAAGCTTTCTTT.

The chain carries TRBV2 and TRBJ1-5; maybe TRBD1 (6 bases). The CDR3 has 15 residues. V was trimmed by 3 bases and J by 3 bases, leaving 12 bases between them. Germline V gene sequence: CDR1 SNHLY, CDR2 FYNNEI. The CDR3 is CASSETGVDNQPQHF. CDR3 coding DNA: TGTGCCAGCAGTGAGACAGGTGTGGACAATCAGCCCCAGCATTTT.

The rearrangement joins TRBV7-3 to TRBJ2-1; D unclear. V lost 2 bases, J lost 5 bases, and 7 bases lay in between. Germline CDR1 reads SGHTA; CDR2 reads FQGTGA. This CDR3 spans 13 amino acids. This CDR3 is CASSLSMNNEQFF. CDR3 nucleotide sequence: TGTGCCAGCAGCTTATCCATGAACAATGAGCAGTTCTTC.

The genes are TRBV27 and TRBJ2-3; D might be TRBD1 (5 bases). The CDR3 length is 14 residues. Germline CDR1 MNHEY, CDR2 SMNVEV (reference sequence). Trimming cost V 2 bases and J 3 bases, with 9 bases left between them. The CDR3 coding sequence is TGTGCCAGCAGTTTAGGCAGGGTTACAGATACGCAGTATTTT. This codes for CASSLGRVTDTQYF.

The CDR3 reads CASSEYLNQPQHF. DNA for the CDR3: TGTGCCAGCAGTGAATACCTTAATCAGCCCCAGCATTTT. The chain uses TRBV2 and TRBJ1-5; D ambiguous. The CDR3 loop spans 13 amino acids. CDR1 is SNHLY and CDR2 is FYNNEI in the germline V gene. V lost 2 bases, J lost 4 bases, and 6 bases lay in between.

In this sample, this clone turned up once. CDR3 sequence reads: CAISPSNQPQHF. In nucleotides, the CDR3 is TGTGCCATCAGCCCTAGCAATCAGCCCCAGCATTTT. The V call is TRBV10-3, the J call TRBJ1-5; D gene unclear. CDR3 length equals 12 residues. Germline V lookup: CDR1 ENHRY, CDR2 SYGVKD. Trimming took 6 bases from V and 0 from J, leaving 3 bases between them.

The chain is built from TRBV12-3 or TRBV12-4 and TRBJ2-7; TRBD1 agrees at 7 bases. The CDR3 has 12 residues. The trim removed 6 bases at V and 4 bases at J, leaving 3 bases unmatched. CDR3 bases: TGTGCCAGCAGGGGGACAGCATACGAGCAGTACTTC. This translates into CASRGTAYEQYF.

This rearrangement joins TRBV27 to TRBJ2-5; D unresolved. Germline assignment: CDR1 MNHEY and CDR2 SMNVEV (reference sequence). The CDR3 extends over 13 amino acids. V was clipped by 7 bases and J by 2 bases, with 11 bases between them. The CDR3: CASKLNDQETQYF. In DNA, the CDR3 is TGTGCCAGCAAATTGAATGATCAAGAGACCCAGTACTTC.

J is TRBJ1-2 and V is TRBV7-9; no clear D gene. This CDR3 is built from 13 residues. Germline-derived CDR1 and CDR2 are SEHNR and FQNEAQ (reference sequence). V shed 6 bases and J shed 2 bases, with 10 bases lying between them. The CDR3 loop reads CASSPLPNYGYTF. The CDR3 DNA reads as TGTGCCAGCAGTCCCCTACCGAACTATGGCTACACCTTC.

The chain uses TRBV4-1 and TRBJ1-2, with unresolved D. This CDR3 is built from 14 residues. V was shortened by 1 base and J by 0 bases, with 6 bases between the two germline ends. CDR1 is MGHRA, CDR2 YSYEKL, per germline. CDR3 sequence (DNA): TGCGCCAGCAGCCAAGGTCACACTAACTATGGCTACACCTTC. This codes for CASSQGHTNYGYTF.